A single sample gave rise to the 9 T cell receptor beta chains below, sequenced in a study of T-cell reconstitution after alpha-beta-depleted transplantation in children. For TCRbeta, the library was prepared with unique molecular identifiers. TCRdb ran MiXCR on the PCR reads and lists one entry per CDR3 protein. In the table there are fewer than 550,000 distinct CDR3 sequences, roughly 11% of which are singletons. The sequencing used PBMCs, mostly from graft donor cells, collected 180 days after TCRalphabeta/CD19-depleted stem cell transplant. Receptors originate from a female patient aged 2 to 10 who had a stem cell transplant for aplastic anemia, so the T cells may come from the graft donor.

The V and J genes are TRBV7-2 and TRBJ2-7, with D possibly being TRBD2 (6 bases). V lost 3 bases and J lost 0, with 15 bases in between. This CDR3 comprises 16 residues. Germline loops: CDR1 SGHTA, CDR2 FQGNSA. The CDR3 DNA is TGTGCCAGCAGCTTCCTAGGGACTTCCAGCTCCTACGAGCAGTACTTC. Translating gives CASSFLGTSSSYEQYF. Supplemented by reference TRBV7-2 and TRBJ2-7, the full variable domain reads GAGVSQSPSNKVTEKGKDVELRCDPISGHTALYWYRQSLGQGLEFLIYFQGNSAPDKSGLPSDRFSAERTGGSVSTLTIQRTQQEDSAVYLCASSFLGTSSSYEQYFGPGTRLTVT.

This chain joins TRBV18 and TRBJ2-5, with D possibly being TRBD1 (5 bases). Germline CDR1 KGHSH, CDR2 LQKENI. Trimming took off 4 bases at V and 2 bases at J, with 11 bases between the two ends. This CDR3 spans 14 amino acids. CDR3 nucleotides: TGTGCCAGCTCACGGATAGGGGAACAAGAGACCCAGTACTTC. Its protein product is CASSRIGEQETQYF.

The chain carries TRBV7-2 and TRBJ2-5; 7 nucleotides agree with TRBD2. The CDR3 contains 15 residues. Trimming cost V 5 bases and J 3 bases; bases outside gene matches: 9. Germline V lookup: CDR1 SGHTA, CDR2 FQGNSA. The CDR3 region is CASSPWGTIKETQYF. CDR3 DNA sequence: TGTGCCAGCAGCCCTTGGGGGACTATCAAAGAGACCCAGTACTTC.

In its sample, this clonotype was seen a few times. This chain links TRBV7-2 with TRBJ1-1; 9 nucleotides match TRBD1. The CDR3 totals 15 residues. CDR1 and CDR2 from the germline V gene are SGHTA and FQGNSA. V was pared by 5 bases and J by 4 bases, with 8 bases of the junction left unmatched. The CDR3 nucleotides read TGTGCCAGCAGCGCCGACAGGGGGGTAGGCACTGAAGCTTTCTTT. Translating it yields CASSADRGVGTEAFF. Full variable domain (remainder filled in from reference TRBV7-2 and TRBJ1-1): GAGVSQSPSNKVTEKGKDVELRCDPISGHTALYWYRQSLGQGLEFLIYFQGNSAPDKSGLPSDRFSAERTGGSVSTLTIQRTQQEDSAVYLCASSADRGVGTEAFFGQGTRLTVV.

CDR3 residues: CASSLRTSGGSSYNEQFF. The CDR3 nucleotides are TGTGCCAGCAGCCTCCGGACTAGCGGGGGAAGCTCCTACAATGAGCAGTTCTTC. The chain recombines TRBV11-2 with TRBJ2-1, with 13 bases identical to TRBD2. CDR3 length: 18 residues. From germline, CDR1 is SGHAT and CDR2 FQNNGV. Trimming at V came to 5 bases and at J to 0 bases, leaving 7 bases not matched to a gene.

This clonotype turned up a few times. The CDR3 here is CASSEVVSNQPQHF. The CDR3, as DNA: TGTGCCAGCAGTGAAGTTGTCAGCAATCAGCCCCAGCATTTT. V is TRBV2 and J is TRBJ1-5; D unclear. CDR1 and CDR2 from the germline V gene are SNHLY and FYNNEI. Trimming stripped 1 base from V and 1 base from J, with 5 bases between. The CDR3 is made up of 14 amino acids.

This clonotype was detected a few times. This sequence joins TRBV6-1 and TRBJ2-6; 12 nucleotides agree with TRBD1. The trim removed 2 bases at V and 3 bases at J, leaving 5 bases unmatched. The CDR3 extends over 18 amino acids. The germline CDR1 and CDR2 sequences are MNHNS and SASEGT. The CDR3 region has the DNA TGTGCCAGCAGTGAACTGGGGACAGGGGGCTTTGGGGCCAACGTCCTGACTTTC. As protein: CASSELGTGGFGANVLTF.

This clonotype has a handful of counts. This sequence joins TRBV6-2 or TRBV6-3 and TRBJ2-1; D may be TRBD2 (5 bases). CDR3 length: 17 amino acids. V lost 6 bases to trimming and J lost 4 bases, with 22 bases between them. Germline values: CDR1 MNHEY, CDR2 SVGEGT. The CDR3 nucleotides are TGTGCCAGCAGGGCTTACGGCAGCGGAATTACTTACAATGAGCAGTTCTTC. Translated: CASRAYGSGITYNEQFF.

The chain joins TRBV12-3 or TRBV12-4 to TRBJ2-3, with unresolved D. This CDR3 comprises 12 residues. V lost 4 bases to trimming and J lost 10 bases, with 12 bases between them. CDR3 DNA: TGTGCCAGCAGTTCCGTTCTAGGTCCGCAGTATTTT. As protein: CASSSVLGPQYF.